The source of this TCR beta chain is a study of T cell responses to AZD1222 COVID-19 vaccine. A note on this clone: Its antigen remains unknown.

Trimming removed 4 bases at V and 2 bases at J, with 2 bases between. Germline V CDR1 and CDR2: SGDLS, YYNGEE. The CDR3 is made up of 11 amino acids. Study results and limitations: Two AZD1222 administrations were followed by greater Spike-specific TCR breadth and depth. White British donors predominated, females outnumbered males, and clonal diversity was possibly underestimated.

Assay: immunoSEQ multiplex PCR; the TCRdb copy retains only in-frame clones and omits some. The sample yields 55,000 to 75,000 clones, roughly 89% seen once. The receptor was isolated from an adult in good health. This specimen consisted of peripheral blood, obtained on day 0 of AZD1222 vaccination. The chain employs TRBV9 and TRBJ2-3; D is ambiguous. CDR3 nucleotides: TGTGCCAGCAGCTACACAGATACGCAGTATTTT. It is translated as CASSYTDTQYF.